Listed below are T cell receptor beta chains from one sample, sequenced in a study of blood T cell repertoires in COVID-19. The table came from immunoSEQ multiplex PCR; TCRdb's copy has only in-frame clones and leaves some out. The data hold around 250,000 clones, with roughly 90% observed a single time. Sequencing was performed on peripheral blood. These receptor sequences come from a middle-aged woman who had recovered from COVID-19. Both conserved end residues are trimmed from each CDR3. The order of the fields is J gene, V gene, CDR3 protein.

TRBJ2-1 | TRBV5-1 | ASSLGQNEQF
TRBJ2-1 | TRBV12-3/TRBV12-4 | ASGLPEIGQF
TRBJ2-7 | TRBV6-4 | ASSDPGRSSSYEQY
TRBJ2-5 | TRBV13 | ASRPTSGSPQTQY
TRBJ1-3 | TRBV20-1 | SASGTGVHSGNTIY
TRBJ2-7 | TRBV27 | ATHRGYEQY
TRBJ2-1 | TRBV5-1 | ASRLAGAYNEQF
TRBJ2-1 | TRBV6-4 | ASSRLAGVGGHEQF
TRBJ1-2 | TRBV12-3/TRBV12-4 | ASRAEGVYGYT
TRBJ2-7 | TRBV4-1 | ASSQEVGQGSSYEQY
TRBJ2-7 | TRBV18 | ASSNTATSGNFNEQY
TRBJ2-4 | TRBV4-1 | ASSPTGTSDLGTAKNIQY
TRBJ2-7 | TRBV11-1 | ASSLAGAYEQY
TRBJ2-1 | TRBV27 | ASSRPGHLLNEQF
TRBJ2-3 | TRBV19 | ASSSAGLTQY
TRBJ1-3 | TRBV6-5 | ASRAPGSGNTIY
TRBJ2-2 | TRBV19 | ASSMMGLGGELF
TRBJ2-3 | TRBV11-3 | ASSLRGRGDTQY
TRBJ2-2 | TRBV5-4 | ASSLDSSGELF
TRBJ1-4 | TRBV4-1 | ASSPPGRQGRGEKLF
TRBJ1-2 | TRBV27 | ASSPGQGANGYT
TRBJ1-5 | TRBV7-9 | ASSLGPQVGVNQPQH
TRBJ1-4 | TRBV12-3/TRBV12-4 | ASSFFGEFKLF
TRBJ1-6 | TRBV27 | ASSSPGTGNSPLH
TRBJ2-1 | TRBV6-2/TRBV6-3 | ASSYKRTGEDWNYNEQF
TRBJ1-1 | TRBV11-3 | ASSWRTGNTEAF
TRBJ2-5 | TRBV6-1 | ASSEGRRTAKETQY
TRBJ2-3 | TRBV7-2 | ASSLARGQGRTSTDTQY
TRBJ1-1 | TRBV29-1 | SVEGRMNTEAF
TRBJ2-6 | TRBV18 | ASSQGQFLGGANVLT
TRBJ2-4 | TRBV28 | ASSFGDWGVVAKNIQY
TRBJ2-7 | TRBV12-3/TRBV12-4 | ASSADRAREQY
TRBJ2-3 | TRBV29-1 | SVGTSGSTDTQY
TRBJ1-2 | TRBV19 | ASSIASGTDSYGYT
TRBJ2-2 | TRBV18 | ASSPGTSGSNTGELF